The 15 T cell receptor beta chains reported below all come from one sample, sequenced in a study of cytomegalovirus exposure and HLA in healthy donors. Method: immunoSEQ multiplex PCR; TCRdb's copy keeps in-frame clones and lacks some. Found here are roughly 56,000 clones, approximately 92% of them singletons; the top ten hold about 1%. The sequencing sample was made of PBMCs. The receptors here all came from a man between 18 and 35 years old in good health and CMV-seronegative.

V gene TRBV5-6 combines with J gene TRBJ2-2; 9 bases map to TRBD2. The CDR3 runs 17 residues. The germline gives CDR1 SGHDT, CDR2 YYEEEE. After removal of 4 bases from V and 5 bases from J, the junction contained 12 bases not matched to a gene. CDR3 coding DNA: TGTGCCAGCAGCCTTGATAGCGGGAGCCTGGGAACCGGGGAGCTGTTTTTT. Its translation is CASSLDSGSLGTGELFF.

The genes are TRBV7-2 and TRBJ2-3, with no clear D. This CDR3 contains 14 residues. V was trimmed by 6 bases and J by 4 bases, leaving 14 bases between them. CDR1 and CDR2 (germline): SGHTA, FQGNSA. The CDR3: CASRPYAAADTQYF. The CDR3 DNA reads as TGTGCCAGCAGGCCCTACGCCGCCGCAGATACGCAGTATTTT.

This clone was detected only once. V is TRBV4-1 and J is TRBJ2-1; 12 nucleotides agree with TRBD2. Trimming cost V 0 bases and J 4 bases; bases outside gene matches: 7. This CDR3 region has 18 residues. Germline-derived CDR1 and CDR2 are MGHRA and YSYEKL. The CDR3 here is CASSQDRASGRGYNEQFF. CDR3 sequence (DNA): TGCGCCAGCAGCCAAGATAGGGCTAGCGGGAGGGGATACAATGAGCAGTTCTTC.

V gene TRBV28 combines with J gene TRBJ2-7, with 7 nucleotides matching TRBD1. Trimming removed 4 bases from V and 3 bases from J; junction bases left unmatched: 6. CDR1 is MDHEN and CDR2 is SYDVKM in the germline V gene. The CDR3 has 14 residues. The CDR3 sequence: CASSWDRVNYEQYF. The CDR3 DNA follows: TGTGCCAGCAGTTGGGACAGAGTTAACTACGAGCAGTACTTC.

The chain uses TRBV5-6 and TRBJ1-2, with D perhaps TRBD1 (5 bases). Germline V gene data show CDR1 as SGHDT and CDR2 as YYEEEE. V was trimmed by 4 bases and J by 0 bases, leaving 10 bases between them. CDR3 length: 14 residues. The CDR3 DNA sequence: TGTGCCAGCAGCACGACAGTGTCTAACTATGGCTACACCTTC. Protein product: CASSTTVSNYGYTF.

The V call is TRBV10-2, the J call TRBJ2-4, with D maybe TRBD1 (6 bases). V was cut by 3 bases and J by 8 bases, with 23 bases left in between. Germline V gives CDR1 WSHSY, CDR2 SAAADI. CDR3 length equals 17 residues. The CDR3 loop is CASSEHIQTGLGDIQYF. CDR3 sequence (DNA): TGCGCCAGCAGTGAACATATACAGACAGGCCTCGGGGACATTCAGTACTTC.

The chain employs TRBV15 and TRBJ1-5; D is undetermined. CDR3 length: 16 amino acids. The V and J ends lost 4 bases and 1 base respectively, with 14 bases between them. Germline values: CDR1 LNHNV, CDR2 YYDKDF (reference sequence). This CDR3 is CATSTRRGRSNQPQHF. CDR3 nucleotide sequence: TGTGCCACCAGCACTCGTCGGGGTAGGAGCAATCAGCCCCAGCATTTT.

In DNA, the CDR3 is TGCGCCAGCAGCCCCCAGTCAGATACGCAGTATTTT. Translation gives CASSPQSDTQYF. The V and J genes are TRBV5-1 and TRBJ2-3; D remains ambiguous. V gave up 4 bases and J gave up 4 bases, with 7 bases separating them. The CDR3 sequence is 12 residues long. Germline V gene sequence: CDR1 SGHRS, CDR2 YFSETQ.

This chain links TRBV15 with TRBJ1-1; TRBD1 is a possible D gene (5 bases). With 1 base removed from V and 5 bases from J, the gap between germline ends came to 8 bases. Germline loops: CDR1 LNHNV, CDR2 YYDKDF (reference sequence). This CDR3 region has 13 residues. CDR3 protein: CATSRVKGTEAFF. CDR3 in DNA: TGTGCCACCAGCAGAGTGAAGGGGACTGAAGCTTTCTTT.

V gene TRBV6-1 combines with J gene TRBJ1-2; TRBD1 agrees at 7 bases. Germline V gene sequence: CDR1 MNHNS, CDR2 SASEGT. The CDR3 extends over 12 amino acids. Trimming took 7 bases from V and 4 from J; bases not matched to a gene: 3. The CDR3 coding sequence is TGTGCCAGCACCCGGGACAGCTATGGCTACACCTTC. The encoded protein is CASTRDSYGYTF.

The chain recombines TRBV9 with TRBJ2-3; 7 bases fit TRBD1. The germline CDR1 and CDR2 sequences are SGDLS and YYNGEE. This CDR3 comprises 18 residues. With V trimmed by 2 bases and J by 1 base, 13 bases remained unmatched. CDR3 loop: CASSVGEAHTGGTDTQYF. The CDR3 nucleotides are TGTGCCAGCAGCGTGGGTGAGGCTCATACAGGGGGCACAGATACGCAGTATTTT.

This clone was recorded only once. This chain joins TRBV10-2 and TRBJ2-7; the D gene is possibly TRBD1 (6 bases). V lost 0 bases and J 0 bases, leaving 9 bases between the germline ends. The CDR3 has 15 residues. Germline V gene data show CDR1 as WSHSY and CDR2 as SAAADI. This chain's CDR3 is CASSESPDSSYEQYF. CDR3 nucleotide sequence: TGCGCCAGCAGTGAGTCCCCGGACAGCTCCTACGAGCAGTACTTC.

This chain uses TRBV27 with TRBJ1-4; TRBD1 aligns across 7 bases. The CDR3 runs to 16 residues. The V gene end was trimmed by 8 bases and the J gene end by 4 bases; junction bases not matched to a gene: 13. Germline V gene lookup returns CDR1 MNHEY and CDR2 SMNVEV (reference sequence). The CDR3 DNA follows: TGTGCCAGCGGCCGACAGGGCGGTTTTGGTAATGAAAAACTGTTTTTT. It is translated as CASGRQGGFGNEKLFF.

The CDR3 spells CASSSRTRNEQFF. CDR3 bases: TGTGCCAGCAGTTCCCGGACTAGGAATGAGCAGTTCTTC. The rearrangement links TRBV28 to TRBJ2-1; 7 bases match TRBD2. The CDR3 runs 13 residues. Trimming cost V 4 bases and J 7 bases; bases outside gene matches: 4. CDR1 is MDHEN and CDR2 is SYDVKM in the germline V gene.

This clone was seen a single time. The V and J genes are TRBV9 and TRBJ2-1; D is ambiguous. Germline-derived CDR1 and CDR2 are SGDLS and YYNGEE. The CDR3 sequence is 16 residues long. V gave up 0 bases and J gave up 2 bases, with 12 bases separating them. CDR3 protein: CASSVGLVLTYNEQFF. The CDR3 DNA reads TGTGCCAGCAGCGTAGGGCTAGTCTTAACCTACAATGAGCAGTTCTTC. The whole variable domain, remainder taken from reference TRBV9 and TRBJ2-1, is DSGVTQTPKHLITATGQRVTLRCSPRSGDLSVYWYQQSLDQGLQFLIQYYNGEERAKGNILERFSAQQFPDLHSELNLSSLELGDSALYFCASSVGLVLTYNEQFFGPGTRLTVL.